This T cell receptor beta chain was profiled in a study of T cells in women clearing cervical HPV infection. Study in general: Case blood was drawn a median around 150 days after lesion detection. With HLA typing for only a few women, HLA confounding remains possible.

Average input was around 1,300 ng genomic DNA for immunoSEQ TCR beta CDR3 amplification. Assay used: immunoSEQ multiplex PCR; TCRdb lists only in-frame clones, some missing. The table for this sample gives approximately 13,000 clones. The sequence came from a woman between 18 and 75 years old with a cervical HPV16 infection that either progressed to CIN3+ or cleared (not recorded which). Sequencing input: blood buffy coat.

This chain's CDR3 is CASNPSGGGLTQYF. The DNA read from the CDR3 is TGTGCCAGTAATCCTAGCGGGGGGGGCCTCACG. J is TRBJ2-3 and V is TRBV19; 12 bases align to TRBD2. The read ends 3 residues early relative to the CDR3; the germline J gene fills the gap. Germline assignment: CDR1 LNHDA and CDR2 SQIVND (reference sequence). The CDR3 has 14 amino acids.